This T cell receptor beta chain was profiled in a study of human T cells and chemical hapten exposure. To note about this clonotype: This sequence may be a read error, since a much larger clone differs from it by one base.

TCRdb fed the RACE reads into MiXCR, producing one record per CDR3 protein. The table includes approximately 350,000 distinct CDR3 sequences, under 6.5% detected once. Specified time point: patch test 2, 6 weeks after DPC sensitization. Treatment of the sample: therapeutic diphenylcyclopropenone sensitization with weekly scalp DPC. With 5 bases removed from V and 3 bases from J, the gap between germline ends came to 11 bases. The CDR3 extends over 14 amino acids. Germline CDR1 is MNHEY and CDR2 is SMNVEV (reference sequence). The V and J genes are TRBV27 and TRBJ2-1; D might be TRBD2 (5 bases). The sequence was collected from a woman under 30 with alopecia areata. Some clones in this sample may be carry-over from other donors' samples. The sample was whole blood, taken in connection with sensitization to the hapten diphenylcyclopropenone (DPC). DNA of the CDR3: TGTGCCAGCAGTGCGGGTAGCTACTACAATGAGCAGTTCTTC. This gives the protein CASSAGSYYNEQFF.